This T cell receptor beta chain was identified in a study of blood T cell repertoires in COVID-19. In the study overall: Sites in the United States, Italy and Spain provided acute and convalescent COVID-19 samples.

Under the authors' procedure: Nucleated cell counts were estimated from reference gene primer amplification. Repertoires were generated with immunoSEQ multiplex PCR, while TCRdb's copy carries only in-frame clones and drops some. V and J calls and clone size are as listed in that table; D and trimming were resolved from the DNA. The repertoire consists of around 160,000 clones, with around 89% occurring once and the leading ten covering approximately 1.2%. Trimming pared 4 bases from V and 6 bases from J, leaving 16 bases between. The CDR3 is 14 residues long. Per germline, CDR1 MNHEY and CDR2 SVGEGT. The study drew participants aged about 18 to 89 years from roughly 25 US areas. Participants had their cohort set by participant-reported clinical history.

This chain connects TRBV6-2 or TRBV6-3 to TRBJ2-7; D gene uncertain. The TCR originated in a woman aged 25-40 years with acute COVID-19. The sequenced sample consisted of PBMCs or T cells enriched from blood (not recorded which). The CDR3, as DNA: TGTGCCAGCAGTTGGAACCCGACTTATTCCGAGCAGTACTTC. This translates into CASSWNPTYSEQYF.